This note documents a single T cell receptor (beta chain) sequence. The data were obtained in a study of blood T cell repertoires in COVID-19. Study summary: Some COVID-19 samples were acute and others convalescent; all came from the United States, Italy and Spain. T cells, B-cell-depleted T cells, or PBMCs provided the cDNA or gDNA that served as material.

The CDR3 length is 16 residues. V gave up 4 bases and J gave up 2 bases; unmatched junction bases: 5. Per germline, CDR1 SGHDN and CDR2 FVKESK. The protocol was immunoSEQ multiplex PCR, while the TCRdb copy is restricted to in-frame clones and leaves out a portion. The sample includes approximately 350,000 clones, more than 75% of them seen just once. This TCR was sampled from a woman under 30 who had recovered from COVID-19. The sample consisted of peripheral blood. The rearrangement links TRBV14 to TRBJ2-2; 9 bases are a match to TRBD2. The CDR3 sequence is CASSRRLAENTGELFF. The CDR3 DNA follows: TGTGCCAGCAGCCGAAGACTAGCGGAAAACACCGGGGAGCTGTTTTTT. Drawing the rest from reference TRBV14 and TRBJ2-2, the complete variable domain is EAGVTQFPSHSVIEKGQTVTLRCDPISGHDNLYWYRRVMGKEIKFLLHFVKESKQDESGMPNNRFLAERTGGTYSTLKVQPAELEDSGVYFCASSRRLAENTGELFFGEGSRLTVL.